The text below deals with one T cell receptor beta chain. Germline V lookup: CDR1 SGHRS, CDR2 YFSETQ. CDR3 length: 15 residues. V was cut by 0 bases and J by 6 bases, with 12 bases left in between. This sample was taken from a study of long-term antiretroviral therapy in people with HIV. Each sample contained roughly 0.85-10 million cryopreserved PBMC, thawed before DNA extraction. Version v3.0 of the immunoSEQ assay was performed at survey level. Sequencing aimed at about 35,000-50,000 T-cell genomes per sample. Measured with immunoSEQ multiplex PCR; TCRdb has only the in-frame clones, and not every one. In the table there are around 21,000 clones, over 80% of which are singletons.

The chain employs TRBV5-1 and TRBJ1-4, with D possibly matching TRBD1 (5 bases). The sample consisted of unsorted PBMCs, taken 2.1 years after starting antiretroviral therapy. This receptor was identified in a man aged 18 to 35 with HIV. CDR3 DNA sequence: TGCGCCAGCAGCTTGGCTGGGACGGGGGATGAAAAACTGTTTTTT. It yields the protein CASSLAGTGDEKLFF.